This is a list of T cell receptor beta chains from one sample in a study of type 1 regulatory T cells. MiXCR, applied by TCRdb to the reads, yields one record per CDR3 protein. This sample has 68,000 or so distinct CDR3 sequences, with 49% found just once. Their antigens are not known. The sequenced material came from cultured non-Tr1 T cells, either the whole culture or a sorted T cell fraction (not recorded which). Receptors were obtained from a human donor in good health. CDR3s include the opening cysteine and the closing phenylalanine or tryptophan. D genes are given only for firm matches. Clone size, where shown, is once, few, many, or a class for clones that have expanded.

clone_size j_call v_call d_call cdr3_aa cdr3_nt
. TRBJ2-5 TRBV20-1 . CSASSGGLQETQYF TGCAGTGCTAGTTCTGGTGGCTTACAAGAGACCCAGTACTTC
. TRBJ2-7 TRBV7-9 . CASSLRGEYEQYF TGTGCCAGCAGCTTACGCGGGGAATACGAGCAGTACTTC
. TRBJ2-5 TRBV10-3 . CAISESGLETQYF TGTGCCATCAGTGAGTCCGGGTTAGAGACCCAGTACTTC
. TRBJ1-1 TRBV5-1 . CASSPVGGLVAFF TGCGCCAGCAGCCCGGTGGGGGGCTTGGTAGCTTTCTTT
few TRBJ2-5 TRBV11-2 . CASSLMLGTQYF TGTGCCAGCAGCTTAATGCTTGGGACCCAGTACTTC
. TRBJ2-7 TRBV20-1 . CSARDVMGSGSSYEQYF TGCAGTGCTAGAGACGTGATGGGCAGCGGTTCATCCTACGAGCAGTACTTC
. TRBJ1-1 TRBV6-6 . CASSYDVVTEAFF TGTGCCAGCAGTTACGACGTGGTCACTGAAGCTTTCTTT
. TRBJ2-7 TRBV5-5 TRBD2 CASSLAPGGGTYEQYF TGTGCCAGCAGCTTGGCCCCCGGCGGGGGGACCTACGAGCAGTACTTC
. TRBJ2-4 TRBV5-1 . CASSYEGGAGIQYF TGCGCCAGCAGCTATGAGGGGGGGGCGGGCATTCAGTACTTC
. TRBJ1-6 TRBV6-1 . CASVGPNSPLHF TGTGCCAGCGTCGGCCCAAATTCACCCCTCCACTTT
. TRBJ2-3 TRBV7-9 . CASGTRNTQYF TGTGCCAGCGGGACTCGCAATACGCAGTATTTT
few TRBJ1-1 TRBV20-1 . CSARGLHRVRNTEAFF TGCAGTGCTAGAGGGCTCCACAGGGTTCGCAACACTGAAGCTTTCTTT
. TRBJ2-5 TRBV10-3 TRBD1 CAISEFLGQGQETQYF TGTGCCATCAGTGAGTTCTTGGGACAGGGTCAAGAGACCCAGTACTTC
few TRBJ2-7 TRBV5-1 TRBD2 CASSPGTTSSYEQYF TGCGCCAGCAGCCCGGGGACTACGAGCTCCTACGAGCAGTACTTC
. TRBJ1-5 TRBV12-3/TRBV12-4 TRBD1 CASSRTGDGQPQHF TGTGCCAGCAGTAGGACAGGGGACGGTCAGCCCCAGCATTTT
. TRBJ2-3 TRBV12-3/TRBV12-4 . CASSLIRDTTSTDTQYF TGTGCCAGCAGTTTAATCCGGGACACCACTAGCACAGATACGCAGTATTTT
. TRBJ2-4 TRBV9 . CASSPEISSAKNIQYF TGTGCCAGCAGCCCAGAAATTTCCTCAGCCAAAAACATTCAGTACTTC
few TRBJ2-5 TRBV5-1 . CASSFGSQETQYF TGCGCCAGCAGCTTTGGGTCTCAAGAGACCCAGTACTTC
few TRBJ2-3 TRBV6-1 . CASSELGGAFTDTQYF TGTGCCAGCAGTGAATTGGGGGGGGCCTTCACAGATACGCAGTATTTT
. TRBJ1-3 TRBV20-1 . CSAPSPGRISGNTIYF TGCAGTGCCCCCAGTCCGGGACGAATCTCTGGAAACACCATATATTTT
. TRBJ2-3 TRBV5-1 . CASSLAGQERDTQYF TGCGCCAGCAGCTTGGCCGGGCAGGAAAGAGATACGCAGTATTTT
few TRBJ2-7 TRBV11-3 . CASSRPYYEQYF TGTGCCAGCAGCCGACCTTACTACGAGCAGTACTTC
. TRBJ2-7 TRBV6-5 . CASSVRVPSSYEQYF TGTGCCAGCAGTGTAAGGGTTCCCAGCTCCTACGAGCAGTACTTC
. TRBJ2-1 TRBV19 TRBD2 CATSGASYNEQFF TGTGCCACTAGCGGGGCTTCCTACAATGAGCAGTTCTTC
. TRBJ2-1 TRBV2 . CASRRDHYNEQFF TGTGCCAGCCGCCGGGACCATTACAATGAGCAGTTCTTC
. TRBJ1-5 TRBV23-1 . CASSHGPGQRWNSNQPQHF TGCGCCAGCAGTCACGGACCGGGCCAAAGATGGAATAGCAATCAGCCCCAGCATTTT
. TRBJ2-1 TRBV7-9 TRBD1 CASSLTGLGLFF TGTGCCAGCAGCTTGACAGGGCTAGGGCTGTTCTTC
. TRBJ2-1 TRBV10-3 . CAISGIAVNEQFF TGTGCCATCAGCGGGATAGCGGTCAATGAGCAGTTCTTC
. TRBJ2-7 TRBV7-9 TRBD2 CASSLGLAYEQYF TGTGCCAGCAGCTTGGGACTAGCCTACGAGCAGTACTTC
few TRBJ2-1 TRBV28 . CASSFPGPLVGYNEQFF TGTGCCAGCAGTTTTCCCGGGCCTTTAGTCGGGTACAATGAGCAGTTCTTC
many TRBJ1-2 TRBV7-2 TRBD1 CASSPDRENYGYTF TGTGCCAGCAGCCCCGACAGGGAAAACTATGGCTACACCTTC
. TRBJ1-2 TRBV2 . CASSDGQNYGYTF TGTGCCAGCAGTGATGGACAGAACTATGGCTACACCTTC
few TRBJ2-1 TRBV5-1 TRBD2 CASTPTGGTYNEQFF TGCGCCAGCACACCTACGGGGGGGACCTACAATGAGCAGTTCTTC
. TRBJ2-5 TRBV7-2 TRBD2 CASSTGLAGGKETQYF TGTGCCAGCAGCACCGGACTAGCGGGGGGTAAAGAGACCCAGTACTTC
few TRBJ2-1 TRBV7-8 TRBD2 CASSVAGPGVNEQFF TGTGCCAGCAGCGTAGCGGGTCCTGGGGTCAATGAGCAGTTCTTC
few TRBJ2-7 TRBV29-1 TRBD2 CSATTGSGGSSYEQYF TGCAGCGCCACCACTGGTAGCGGGGGATCTTCCTACGAGCAGTACTTC
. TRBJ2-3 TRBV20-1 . CSARDHGRGSRDTQYF TGCAGTGCTAGAGATCACGGGCGGGGTAGTAGAGATACGCAGTATTTT
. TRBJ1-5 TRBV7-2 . CASSPPGGGGQPQHF TGTGCCAGCAGCCCGCCGGGGGGTGGGGGGCAGCCCCAGCATTTT
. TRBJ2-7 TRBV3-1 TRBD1 CASSPRGRVSQQYF TGTGCCAGCAGCCCCAGGGGGCGCGTATCCCAGCAGTACTTC
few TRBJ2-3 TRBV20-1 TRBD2 CSASGGDRTDTQYF TGCAGTGCTAGCGGGGGGGACCGCACAGATACGCAGTATTTT
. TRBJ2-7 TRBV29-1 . CSARTRVDEQYF TGCAGCGCTCGGACCAGGGTCGACGAGCAGTACTTC
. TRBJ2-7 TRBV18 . CASSPTGAEQYF TGTGCCAGCTCACCCACAGGTGCCGAGCAGTACTTC
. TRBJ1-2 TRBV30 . CAWSAGQYYGYTF TGTGCCTGGAGTGCCGGACAGTACTATGGCTACACCTTC
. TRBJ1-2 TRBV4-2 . CASSQGIRRFDGYTF TGTGCCAGCAGCCAAGGAATCAGGAGGTTTGATGGCTACACCTTC
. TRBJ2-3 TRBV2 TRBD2 CASVGGLVTDTQYF TGTGCCAGCGTCGGAGGACTAGTCACAGATACGCAGTATTTT
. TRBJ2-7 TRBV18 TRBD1 CASSHQGSGTGPSYEQYF TGTGCCAGCTCTCATCAGGGGTCTGGGACAGGCCCCTCCTACGAGCAGTACTTC
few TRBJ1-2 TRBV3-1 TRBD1 CASSQDSGTGNGYTF TGTGCCAGCAGCCAAGACTCCGGGACAGGGAATGGCTACACCTTC
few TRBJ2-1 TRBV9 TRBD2 CASSVRMTSGGANEQFF TGTGCCAGCAGCGTTCGCATGACTAGCGGGGGGGCAAATGAGCAGTTCTTC
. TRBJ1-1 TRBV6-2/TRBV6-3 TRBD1 CASTDRGWNTEAFF TGTGCCAGCACCGACAGGGGGTGGAACACTGAAGCTTTCTTT
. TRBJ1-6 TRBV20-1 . CSAREGDTNSPLHF TGCAGTGCTAGAGAGGGGGACACCAATTCACCCCTCCACTTT
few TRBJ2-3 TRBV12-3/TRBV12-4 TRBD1 CATTLTGFSTDTQYF TGTGCCACTACCCTGACAGGGTTTAGCACAGATACGCAGTATTTT
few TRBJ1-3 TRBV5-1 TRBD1 CASSLGTGNGNTIYF TGCGCCAGCAGCTTGGGGACAGGGAATGGAAACACCATATATTTT
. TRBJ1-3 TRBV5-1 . CASSLAGSLSGNTIYF TGCGCCAGCAGCTTGGCCGGATCACTCTCTGGAAACACCATATATTTT